Listed below are T cell receptor beta chains from one sample, sequenced in a study of cytomegalovirus exposure and HLA in healthy donors. TCRdb keeps only in-frame clones here, not all; method: immunoSEQ multiplex PCR. The data show approximately 93,000 clones, with over 60% seen just once and 5.5% to 6% held by the top ten. The sample taken for sequencing was PBMCs. These receptors all stem from a boy between 5 and 17 years old in good health and CMV-seropositive. CDR3s include the opening cysteine and the closing phenylalanine or tryptophan. A D gene is named only where the DNA matches it firmly. Some rows have no size entry. The others give once, few or many, or a class for an expanded clone.

d_call,clone_size,v_call,j_call,cdr3_nt,cdr3_aa
NA,NA,TRBV5-1,TRBJ1-1,TGCGCCAGCAGCTGGGACACCGATACTGAAGCTTTCTTT,CASSWDTDTEAFF
TRBD1,NA,TRBV19,TRBJ2-7,TGTGCCAGTAGTTGGGGACAGGGGACTTCCTACGAGCAGTACTTC,CASSWGQGTSYEQYF
NA,few,TRBV7-9,TRBJ1-1,TGTGCCAGCAGCCCGCCGACAGGAGCGGCAGGGAACACTGAAGCTTTCTTT,CASSPPTGAAGNTEAFF
NA,NA,TRBV10-1,TRBJ2-3,TGCGCCAGCAGTGTTGGCAGGGACAACGCTAGCACAGATACGCAGTATTTT,CASSVGRDNASTDTQYF
TRBD1,NA,TRBV19,TRBJ1-3,TGTGCCAGTAGTATATCAACAGGGGTTGCTGGAAACACCATATATTTT,CASSISTGVAGNTIYF
NA,NA,TRBV7-6,TRBJ2-1,TGTGCCAGCACGGCGGGGGCAGGTTATGAGCAGTTCTTC,CASTAGAGYEQFF
TRBD2,NA,TRBV5-6,TRBJ2-3,TGTGCCAGCAGCTTACCCAGCGGACTAGCGGGGGGTACGCAGTATTTT,CASSLPSGLAGGTQYF
TRBD2,NA,TRBV4-1,TRBJ2-1,TGCGCCAGCAGCGAAGAGCGACTAGCGGATAGGGATGAGCAGTTCTTC,CASSEERLADRDEQFF
TRBD1,NA,TRBV6-1,TRBJ1-2,TGTGCCAGCAGTGAACAGGGGGAATTCTATGGCTACACCTTC,CASSEQGEFYGYTF
TRBD1,few,TRBV7-9,TRBJ2-7,TGTGCCAGCAGCTCACCCCCGGGACAGATGTCCTACGAGCAGTACTTC,CASSSPPGQMSYEQYF
TRBD1,few,TRBV5-1,TRBJ1-1,TGCGCCAGCAGTCGGACAGGGGGAAGTGAAGCTTTCTTT,CASSRTGGSEAFF
TRBD1,NA,TRBV29-1,TRBJ1-2,TGCAGCACCGGGACAGGTGACTATGGCTACACCTTC,CSTGTGDYGYTF
NA,NA,TRBV18,TRBJ1-2,TGTGCCAGCTCACGTTTGTCAGGGACTAACTATGGCTACACCTTC,CASSRLSGTNYGYTF
NA,NA,TRBV7-9,TRBJ1-5,TGTGCCAGCAGCGGGCAATCCGGCAATCAGCCCCAGCATTTT,CASSGQSGNQPQHF
TRBD1,NA,TRBV7-7,TRBJ2-5,TGTGCTAGCAGCTTGGGGACAGGGTACCAAGAGACCCAGTACTTC,CASSLGTGYQETQYF
NA,once,TRBV4-3,TRBJ2-7,TGCGCCAGCAGCCAAGATCTGGGTAGCGGATCCTACGAGCAGTACTTC,CASSQDLGSGSYEQYF
TRBD1,once,TRBV30,TRBJ2-3,TGTGCCTGGAATTTCCCTCCGGGACAGGGGGCCGGGGCAGATACGCAGTATTTT,CAWNFPPGQGAGADTQYF
TRBD1,NA,TRBV5-1,TRBJ1-4,TGCGCCAGCAGACAGGGGGCAACTAATGAAAAACTGTTTTTT,CASRQGATNEKLFF
NA,NA,TRBV25-1,TRBJ1-5,TGTGCCAGCAGTGCGGTAAATCAGCCCCAGCATTTT,CASSAVNQPQHF
NA,NA,TRBV29-1,TRBJ1-1,TGCAGCGTTGAAGGACAGGTGAACACTGAAGCTTTCTTT,CSVEGQVNTEAFF
NA,NA,TRBV7-8,TRBJ1-1,TGTGCCAGCAGCTCAACCCGGGCGGGGACTGAAGCTTTCTTT,CASSSTRAGTEAFF
NA,few,TRBV30,TRBJ2-3,TGTGCCTGGAGCCGAGCCCGGACTACAGGCCCTTCAGATACGCAGTATTTT,CAWSRARTTGPSDTQYF
TRBD1,NA,TRBV7-2,TRBJ2-2,TGTGCCAGCAGCTTATACGACAGGGGGTCTCGTAGAAACACCGGGGAGCTGTTTTTT,CASSLYDRGSRRNTGELFF
NA,NA,TRBV5-6,TRBJ1-1,TGTGCCAGCAGCTTGGCGGGAAAGAACACTGAAGCTTTCTTT,CASSLAGKNTEAFF
TRBD1,few,TRBV29-1,TRBJ1-1,TGCAGCGTTGCCCAGGGGGCGACTGAAGCTTTCTTT,CSVAQGATEAFF
NA,NA,TRBV15,TRBJ1-4,TGTGCCACCAGCAGAGGTACGGGAAACGAAAAACTGTTTTTT,CATSRGTGNEKLFF
TRBD1,NA,TRBV18,TRBJ1-1,TGTGCCAGCTCACCACCGCTTCAGGGGGCTATGAACACTGAAGCTTTCTTT,CASSPPLQGAMNTEAFF
NA,once,TRBV29-1,TRBJ1-2,TGCAGCGTACGACAGGACCTAAACTATGGCTACACCTTC,CSVRQDLNYGYTF
NA,NA,TRBV30,TRBJ2-1,TGTGCCTGGAGTGTCCCGAACGGTGAGCAGTTCTTC,CAWSVPNGEQFF
TRBD1,NA,TRBV30,TRBJ1-2,TGTGCCGGACAGGGTGAGGACTATGGCTACACCTTC,CAGQGEDYGYTF
NA,once,TRBV2,TRBJ2-2,TGTGCCAGCAAAGGGGAGGCCGGGGAGCTGTTTTTT,CASKGEAGELFF
TRBD2,NA,TRBV27,TRBJ2-7,TGTGCCAGCAGTACTCTAGCGGGGGGCTACGAGCAGTACTTC,CASSTLAGGYEQYF
NA,few,TRBV6-6,TRBJ1-2,TGTGCCAGCCGACTAGACTACGACGGACCCTATGGCTACACCTTC,CASRLDYDGPYGYTF
TRBD1,NA,TRBV7-9,TRBJ2-1,TGTGCCAGCAGCCGAGACAGGGGCCCTTACAATGAGCAGTTCTTC,CASSRDRGPYNEQFF
TRBD1,NA,TRBV9,TRBJ1-2,TGTGCCAGCAGCGTAGATGCCCCCCAGAGGGACAGGGGGTATGGCTACACCTTC,CASSVDAPQRDRGYGYTF
NA,few,TRBV15,TRBJ1-5,TGTGCCACCAGCACCTCAGGTTTTTATCAGCCCCAGCATTTT,CATSTSGFYQPQHF
TRBD1,NA,TRBV14,TRBJ2-7,TGTGCCAGCAGCCAAATCGACAGGGGGCCCTCCTACGAGCAGTACTTC,CASSQIDRGPSYEQYF
NA,NA,TRBV7-9,TRBJ1-2,TGTGCCAGCAGCGGAGGGGACCTGGTTGGCTACCCCTTC,CASSGGDLVGYPF
NA,NA,TRBV27,TRBJ1-4,TGTGCCAGCAGTTTCAGGGTGGCTAATGAAAAACTGTTTTTT,CASSFRVANEKLFF
NA,NA,TRBV7-2,TRBJ1-5,TGTGCCAGCAGCTTGTCCTTTGGCAATCAGCCCCAGCATTTT,CASSLSFGNQPQHF
TRBD1,NA,TRBV6-4,TRBJ1-2,TGTGCCAGCAGCCGAGAACAGGGGGCATATGGCTACACCTTC,CASSREQGAYGYTF
NA,NA,TRBV15,TRBJ2-4,TGTGCCACCAGCAGAGACCCGGTCGGGATACTAGCCAAAAACATTCAGTACTTC,CATSRDPVGILAKNIQYF
TRBD2,NA,TRBV7-7,TRBJ2-5,TGTGCCAGCAGCAGCGGGACTAGCGGGGGGTTAAAACAAGAGACCCAGTACTTC,CASSSGTSGGLKQETQYF
NA,NA,TRBV6-5,TRBJ1-2,TGTGCCAGCAGTAGGAGTATCCGGAACTATGGCTACACCTTC,CASSRSIRNYGYTF
NA,few,TRBV13,TRBJ2-7,TGTGCCAGCAGCTCGGGAAGCCCCTACGAGCAGTACTTC,CASSSGSPYEQYF
NA,few,TRBV7-9,TRBJ2-4,TGTGCCAGCAGTGAGGGAGCGGGTTCCAACATTCAGTACTTC,CASSEGAGSNIQYF
NA,NA,TRBV28,TRBJ1-1,TGTGCCAGCAGTTTTGGTCAGATGAACACTGAAGCTTTCTTT,CASSFGQMNTEAFF
TRBD2,few,TRBV5-4,TRBJ2-7,TGTGCCAGCAGCTTCTCTAGCGGGAGGACCTACGAGCAGTACTTC,CASSFSSGRTYEQYF
TRBD1,NA,TRBV5-6,TRBJ2-2,TGTGCCAGCAGCTCAGAAAAGTACGGGACAGGGGGGACCGGGGAGCTGTTTTTT,CASSSEKYGTGGTGELFF
NA,NA,TRBV2,TRBJ2-5,TGTGCCAGCAGTGAAGCGCGAGGGGAGACCCAGTACTTC,CASSEARGETQYF
TRBD1,NA,TRBV18,TRBJ2-5,TGTGCCAGCTCAGCGACAGGGGGCTTGCAAGAGACCCAGTACTTC,CASSATGGLQETQYF
NA,once,TRBV15,TRBJ1-5,TGTGCCACCAGCAGAGACCCTCCCGGCAGACATAGCAATCAGCCCCAGCATTTT,CATSRDPPGRHSNQPQHF
TRBD2,NA,TRBV27,TRBJ2-1,TGTGCCAGCAGTTTCACCACTAGCGGACATGAGCAGTTCTTC,CASSFTTSGHEQFF
NA,NA,TRBV6-5,TRBJ1-3,TGTGCCAGCAGCCCCGGACTCCTAGAATCGGACACCATATATTTT,CASSPGLLESDTIYF
NA,NA,TRBV5-6,TRBJ2-1,TGTGCCAGCAGTAGCGGACTATTGGCACGGGAGCAGTTCTTC,CASSSGLLAREQFF
NA,NA,TRBV30,TRBJ2-7,TGTGCCTGGAGTGTCGGACAGTGCGAGCAGTACTTC,CAWSVGQCEQYF
TRBD1,NA,TRBV5-1,TRBJ1-1,TGCGCCAGCAGCTCTATCGGGACAGGGGGCACTGAAGCTTTCTTT,CASSSIGTGGTEAFF
TRBD1,NA,TRBV29-1,TRBJ2-7,TGCAGCCCCGACGAGAAATTCGACAGGGGCCGTTACGAGCAGTACTTC,CSPDEKFDRGRYEQYF
NA,once,TRBV7-2,TRBJ1-2,TGTGCCAGCAGCTTAAAAGGGGAGGCTGGCTACACCTTC,CASSLKGEAGYTF
NA,few,TRBV2,TRBJ2-6,TGTGCCAGCACCCAGGGGCTTCTTTCTGGGGCCAACGTCCTGACTTTC,CASTQGLLSGANVLTF